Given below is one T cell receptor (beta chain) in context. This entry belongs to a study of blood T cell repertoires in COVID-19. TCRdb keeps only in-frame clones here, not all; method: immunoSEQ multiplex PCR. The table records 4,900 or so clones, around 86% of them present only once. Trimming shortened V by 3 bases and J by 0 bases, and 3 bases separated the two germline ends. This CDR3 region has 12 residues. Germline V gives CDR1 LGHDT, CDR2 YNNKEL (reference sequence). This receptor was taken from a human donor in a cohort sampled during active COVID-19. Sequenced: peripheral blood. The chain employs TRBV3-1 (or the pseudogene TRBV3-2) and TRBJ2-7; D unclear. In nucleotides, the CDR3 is TGTGCCAGCAGCCACTCCTCCTACGAGCAGTACTTC. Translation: CASSHSSYEQYF.